This T cell receptor beta chain came from a study of blood T cell repertoires in COVID-19 (TCRdb year 2020). General notes on the study: Collaborator samples came from the United States, Italy and Spain and covered acute and convalescent phases of COVID-19. The material from the prospective study consisted of cDNA or gDNA derived from T cells, B-cell-depleted T cells, or PBMCs. Deeply sampled blood TCRbeta repertoires from subjects exposed to, actively infected with, or recovered from COVID-19 were included in the dataset. A freely available public database, intended as a resource for researchers studying the immune response to SARS-CoV-2, is where the repertoires were released. Samples came from the ongoing ImmuneRACE study (first 160 participants) plus 1,254 subjects from 6 global collaborators. A de-identified subject ID, COVID-19 status, age in years and sex were almost always included in the sample metadata. Where available, HLA class I and class II types were taken from metadata supplied by the sample provider and were not determined by assay-based typing. Summary of the overall study and its limitations: How much clinical and demographic metadata was included differed by source and by participant, and the metadata was provided uncurated.

The CDR3 contains 14 residues, cysteine and phenylalanine counted. Left in the record is the CDR3 DNA by itself, 42 bases read in frame from the first base. CDR1 and CDR2, looked up from the germline V gene, are MNHEY and SVGAGI. Trimming at the junction amounts to 6 bases on V and 2 bases on J, and the germline ends lie 11 bases apart. Enrolling through a virtual design, the prospective study's participants ranged in age from roughly 18 to 95 years and lived across roughly 23 United States geographic areas. Cohort assignment in the prospective study relied on participant-reported clinical history from a screening survey and a study questionnaire. ImmuneRACE Cohort 3 recovered participants were defined by two consecutive negative NP/OP PCR tests, healthcare professional clearance, or symptom resolution. In the prospective study, mobile phlebotomists collected whole blood, serum and a nasopharyngeal or oropharyngeal swab from each participant. Additional blood draws and questionnaires over an approximately 2-month period could optionally be provided by prospective study participants. Blood samples from the prospective study were shipped frozen or at room temperature prior to DNA extraction.

A note on this clone: Its binding antigen is unknown. No much larger clone exists at a distance of one base, and base qualities are not known.

TCRbeta CDR3 regions were amplified from genomic DNA using the immunoSEQ Assay, a bias-controlled multiplex PCR. Under the source paper's analysis protocol: Within the assay, amplification of reference gene primers was used to estimate how many nucleated cells each sample contained. To quantify the absolute abundance of each unique TCRbeta CDR3 rearrangement, sequence reads were collapsed and filtered. For each sample, productive Simpson clonality was calculated by taking the square root of Simpson's diversity index across productive rearrangements. Held by TCRdb, this immuneACCESS table contains in-frame sequences only and omits some clones. Under half of the omission traces to an unresolved V gene where checked; the cause of the rest is unknown. V and J calls and clone size come straight from that table; D and trimming were deduced from the DNA. The sample yields some 330,000 clones; approximately 88% were counted once. 5% of the sample comes from the top ten.

Sample: PBMCs or T cells enriched from blood (not recorded which). This receptor chain uses TRBV6-5 and TRBJ1-5; matching of 6 bases hints at TRBD1 as the D gene. The source is a man aged 25-40 years who had recovered from COVID-19. At the DNA level, the sequence is TGTGCCAGCAGCCCCAGGGGCCGCAATCAGCCCCAGCATTTT. It codes for CASSPRGRNQPQHF.